The T cell receptor beta chain described here comes from a study of T cells in Graves' hyperthyroidism and ophthalmopathy. Amplification targeted TCR beta CDR3 regions from RNA transcripts. The primer set for the first-round RT-PCR of the TCR CDR3 was HTBI. TCRdb passed the multiplex PCR reads through MiXCR, listing each CDR3 protein once. The sample lists about 610,000 distinct CDR3 sequences; about half were seen once. The CDR3 spans 16 residues. V dropped 5 bases and J dropped 2; count of bases not matched to a gene: 5. CDR1 is LGHNT and CDR2 is FRNRAP in the germline V gene. The sequencing sample was made of peripheral blood or thyroid tissue (not recorded which). The genes are TRBV12-5 and TRBJ2-2, with TRBD2 matching over 10 bases. This clonotype was sampled from a woman younger than 35 with Graves' hyperthyroidism. The DNA for the CDR3 is TGTGCTAGTGGTAGGAGGACTAGCGGAAACACCGGGGAGCTGTTTTTT. This sequence encodes CASGRRTSGNTGELFF.